These 3 T cell receptor beta chains originate from one sample sequenced in a study of T-cell memory formation after mild COVID-19. MiXCR, run by TCRdb on the 5' RACE reads, gives a single entry per CDR3 protein. The data contain just under 550,000 distinct CDR3 sequences, about a fifth of them singletons. The specimen was PBMCs or a T cell subset sorted from them (not recorded which). Receptors originate from an adult woman who had mild COVID-19 (a few samples of this study predate the infection). Cell type and time point are not known.

As DNA, the CDR3 is TGTGCCAGCAAGGGAGGCTGGGATACAGATGAGCAGTTCTTC. Translation gives CASKGGWDTDEQFF. The genes are TRBV5-8 and TRBJ2-1, with TRBD2 as a possible D gene (6 bases). V was cut by 6 bases and J by 8 bases, with 18 bases left in between. Germline lookup yields CDR1 SGHTS and CDR2 YDEGEE. This CDR3 has 14 residues.

The J gene is TRBJ2-7, the V gene TRBV6-5; 9 bases align to TRBD1. V shed 1 base, J shed 5 bases, and the junction held 3 bases outside the gene matches. The germline CDR1 and CDR2 sequences are MNHEY and SVGAGI. The CDR3 length is 14 residues. Here the CDR3 reads CASSYFTGGNEQYF. As DNA, the CDR3 is TGTGCCAGCAGTTACTTTACAGGGGGCAACGAGCAGTACTTC.

There are a few counts of this clonotype. The chain employs TRBV29-1 and TRBJ2-1, with unresolved D. V was pared by 0 bases and J by 5 bases, with 14 bases between. Germline V gene lookup returns CDR1 SQVTM and CDR2 ANQGSEA. The CDR3 extends over 15 amino acids. The CDR3 DNA sequence: TGCAGCGTTGAAGATAGGTGGGATTCGGACAATGAGCAGTTCTTC. Its protein product is CSVEDRWDSDNEQFF.